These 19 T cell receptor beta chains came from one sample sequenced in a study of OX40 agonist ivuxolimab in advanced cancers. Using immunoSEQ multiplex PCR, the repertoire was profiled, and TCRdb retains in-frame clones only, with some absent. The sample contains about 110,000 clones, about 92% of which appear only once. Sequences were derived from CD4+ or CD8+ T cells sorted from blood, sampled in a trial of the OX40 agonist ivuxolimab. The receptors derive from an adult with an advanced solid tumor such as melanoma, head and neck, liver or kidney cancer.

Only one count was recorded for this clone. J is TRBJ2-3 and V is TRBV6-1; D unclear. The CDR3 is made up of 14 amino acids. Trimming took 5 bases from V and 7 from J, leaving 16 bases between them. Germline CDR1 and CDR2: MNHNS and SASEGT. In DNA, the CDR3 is TGTGCCAGCAGTCCACTCCCGGAACCGAATACGCAGTATTTT. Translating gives CASSPLPEPNTQYF.

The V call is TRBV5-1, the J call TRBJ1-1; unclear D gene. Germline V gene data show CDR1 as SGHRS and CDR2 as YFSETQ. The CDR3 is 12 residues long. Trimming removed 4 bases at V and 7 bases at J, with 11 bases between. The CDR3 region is CASSRTVSEAFF. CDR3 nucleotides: TGCGCCAGCAGCCGGACGGTTAGTGAAGCTTTCTTT. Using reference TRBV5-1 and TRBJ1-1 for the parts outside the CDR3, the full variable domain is KAGVTQTPRYLIKTRGQQVTLSCSPISGHRSVSWYQQTPGQGLQFLFEYFSETQRNKGNFPGRFSGRQFSNSRSEMNVSTLELGDSALYLCASSRTVSEAFFGQGTRLTVV.

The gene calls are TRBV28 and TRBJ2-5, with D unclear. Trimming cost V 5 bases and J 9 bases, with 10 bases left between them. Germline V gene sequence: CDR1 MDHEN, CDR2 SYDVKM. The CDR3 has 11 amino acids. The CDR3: CASSTGMAQYF. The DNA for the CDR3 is TGTGCCAGCAGTACTGGGATGGCCCAGTACTTC.

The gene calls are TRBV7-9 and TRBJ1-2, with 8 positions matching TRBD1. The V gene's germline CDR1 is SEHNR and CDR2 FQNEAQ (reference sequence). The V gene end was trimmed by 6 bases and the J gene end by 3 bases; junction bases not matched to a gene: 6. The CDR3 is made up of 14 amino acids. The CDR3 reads CASRRPGGYYGYTF. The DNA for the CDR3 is TGTGCCAGCAGACGACCAGGGGGCTACTATGGCTACACCTTC.

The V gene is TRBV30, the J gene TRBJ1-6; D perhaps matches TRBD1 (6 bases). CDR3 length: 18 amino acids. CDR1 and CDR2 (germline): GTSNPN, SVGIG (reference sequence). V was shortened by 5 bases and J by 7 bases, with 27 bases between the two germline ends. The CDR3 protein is CAWASNPGHWDGNSPLHF. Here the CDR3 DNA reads TGTGCCTGGGCGTCCAACCCGGGACACTGGGACGGAAATTCACCCCTCCACTTT.

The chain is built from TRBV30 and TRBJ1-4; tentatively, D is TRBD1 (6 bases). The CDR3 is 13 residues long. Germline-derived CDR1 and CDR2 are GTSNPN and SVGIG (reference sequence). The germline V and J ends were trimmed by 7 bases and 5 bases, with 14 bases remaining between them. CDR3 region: CASRDTINEKLFF. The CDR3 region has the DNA TGTGCCTCCCGGGACACCATCAATGAAAAACTGTTTTTT.

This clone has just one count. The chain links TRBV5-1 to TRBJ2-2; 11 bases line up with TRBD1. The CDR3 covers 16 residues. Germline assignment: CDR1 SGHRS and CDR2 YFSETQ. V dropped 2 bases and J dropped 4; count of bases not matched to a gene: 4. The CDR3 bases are TGCGCCAGCAGCTTAACCGGGACAGGGGGCACCGGGGAGCTGTTTTTT. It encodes CASSLTGTGGTGELFF.

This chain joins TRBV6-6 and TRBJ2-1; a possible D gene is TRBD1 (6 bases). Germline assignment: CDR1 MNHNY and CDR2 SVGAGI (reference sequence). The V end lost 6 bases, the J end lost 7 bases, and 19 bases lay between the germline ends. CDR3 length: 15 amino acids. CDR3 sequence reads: CASSSPGTNRNEQFF. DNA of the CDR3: TGTGCCAGCAGCTCACCCGGGACAAACCGAAATGAGCAGTTCTTC.

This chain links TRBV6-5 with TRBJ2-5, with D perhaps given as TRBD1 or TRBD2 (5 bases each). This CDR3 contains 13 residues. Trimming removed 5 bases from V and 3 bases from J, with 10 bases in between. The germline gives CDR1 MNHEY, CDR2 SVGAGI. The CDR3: CASSPLGEETQYF. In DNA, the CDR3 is TGTGCCAGCAGTCCCCTGGGGGAAGAGACCCAGTACTTC.

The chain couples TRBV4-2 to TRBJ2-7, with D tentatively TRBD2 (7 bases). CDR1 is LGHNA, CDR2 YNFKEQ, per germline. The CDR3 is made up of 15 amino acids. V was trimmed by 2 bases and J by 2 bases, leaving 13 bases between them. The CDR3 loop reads CASSQQGGDAYEQYF. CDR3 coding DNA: TGTGCCAGCAGCCAACAAGGGGGGGACGCCTACGAGCAGTACTTC.

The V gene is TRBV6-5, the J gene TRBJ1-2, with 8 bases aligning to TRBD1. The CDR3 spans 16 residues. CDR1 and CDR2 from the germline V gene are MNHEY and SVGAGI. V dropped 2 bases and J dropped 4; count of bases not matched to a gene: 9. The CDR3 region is CASSYDMAGQVYGYTF. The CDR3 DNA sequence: TGTGCCAGCAGTTACGATATGGCGGGACAGGTCTATGGCTACACCTTC.

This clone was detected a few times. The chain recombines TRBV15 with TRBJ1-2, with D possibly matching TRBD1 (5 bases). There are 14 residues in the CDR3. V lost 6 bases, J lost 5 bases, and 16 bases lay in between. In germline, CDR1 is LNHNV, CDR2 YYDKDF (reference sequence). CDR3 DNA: TGTGCCACCAGAGACTCCGGGACCGCATATGGCTACACCTTC. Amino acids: CATRDSGTAYGYTF.

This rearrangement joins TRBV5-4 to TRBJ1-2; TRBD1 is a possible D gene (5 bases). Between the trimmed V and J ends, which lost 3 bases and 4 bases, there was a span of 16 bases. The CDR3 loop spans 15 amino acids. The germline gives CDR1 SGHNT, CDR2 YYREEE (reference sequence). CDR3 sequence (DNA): TGTGCCAGCAGCTCCGGAGAGGGGCCCTCCTATGGCTACACCTTC. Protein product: CASSSGEGPSYGYTF.

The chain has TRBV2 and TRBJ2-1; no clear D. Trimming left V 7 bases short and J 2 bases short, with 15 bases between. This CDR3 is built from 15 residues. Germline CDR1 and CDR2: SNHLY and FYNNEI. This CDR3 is CASIGRAEPYNEQFF. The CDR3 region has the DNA TGTGCCAGCATCGGCAGAGCTGAGCCCTACAATGAGCAGTTCTTC.

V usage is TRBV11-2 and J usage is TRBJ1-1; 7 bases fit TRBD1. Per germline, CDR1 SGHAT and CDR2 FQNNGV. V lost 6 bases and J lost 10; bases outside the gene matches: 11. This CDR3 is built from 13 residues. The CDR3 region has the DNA TGTGCCAGCAGTCCTTCGCAGGGGGTATCAGCTTTCTTT. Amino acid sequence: CASSPSQGVSAFF. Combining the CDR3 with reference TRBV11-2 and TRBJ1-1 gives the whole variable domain EAGVAQSPRYKIIEKRQSVAFWCNPISGHATLYWYQQILGQGPKLLIQFQNNGVVDDSQLPKDRFSAERLKGVDSTLKIQPAKLEDSAVYLCASSPSQGVSAFFGQGTRLTVV.

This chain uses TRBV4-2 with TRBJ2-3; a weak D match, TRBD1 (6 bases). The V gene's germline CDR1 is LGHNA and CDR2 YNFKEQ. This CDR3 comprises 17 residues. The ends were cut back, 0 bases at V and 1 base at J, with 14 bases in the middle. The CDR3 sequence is CASSQDLGARGTDTQYF. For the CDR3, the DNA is TGTGCCAGCAGCCAAGATTTGGGGGCGCGAGGCACAGATACGCAGTATTTT.

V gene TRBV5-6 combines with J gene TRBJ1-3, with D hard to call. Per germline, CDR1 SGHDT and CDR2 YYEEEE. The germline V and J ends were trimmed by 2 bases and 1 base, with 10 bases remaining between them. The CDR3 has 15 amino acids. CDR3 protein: CASSFGGPSGNTIYF. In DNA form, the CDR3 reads TGTGCCAGCAGCTTTGGAGGGCCTTCTGGAAACACCATATATTTT.

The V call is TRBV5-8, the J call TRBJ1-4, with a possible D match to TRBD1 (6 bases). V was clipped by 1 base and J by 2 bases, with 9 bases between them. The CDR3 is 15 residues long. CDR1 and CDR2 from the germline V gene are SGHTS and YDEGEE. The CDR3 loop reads CASSLWGATNEKLFF. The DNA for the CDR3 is TGTGCCAGCAGCTTGTGGGGGGCCACTAATGAAAAACTGTTTTTT.

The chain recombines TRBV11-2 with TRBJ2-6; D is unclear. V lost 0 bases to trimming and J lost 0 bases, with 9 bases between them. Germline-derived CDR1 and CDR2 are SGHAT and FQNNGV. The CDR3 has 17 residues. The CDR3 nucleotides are TGTGCCAGCAGCTTAGATAAGTGGGTCTCTGGGGCCAACGTCCTGACTTTC. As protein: CASSLDKWVSGANVLTF.